This T cell receptor beta chain appears in the sequencing data of a study of blood T cell repertoires in COVID-19. V was trimmed by 5 bases and J by 2 bases, leaving 13 bases between them. CDR1 is MNHEY and CDR2 is SVGAGI in the germline V gene. This CDR3 is built from 15 residues. Everyone who took part was 18 to 89 years old, and they came from 24 US areas. Here immunoSEQ multiplex PCR was the method, and the copy in TCRdb shows in-frame clones only, minus some. The sample lists 300,000 to 350,000 clones; around 89% were seen once. Sequenced material: PBMCs or T cells enriched from blood (not recorded which). The chain has TRBV6-5 and TRBJ1-5, with D tentatively TRBD1 (5 bases). The sequence was obtained from a woman aged 18-29 years with acute COVID-19. CDR3: CASSPVGGGNQPQHF. DNA of the CDR3: TGTGCCAGCAGTCCCGTGGGGGGTGGCAATCAGCCCCAGCATTTT.